What follows is one T cell receptor beta chain and its context. The antigen is unknown. This sample was taken from a study of cytomegalovirus exposure and HLA in healthy donors. The CDR3 has 15 amino acids. Germline-derived CDR1 and CDR2 are SGHRS and YFSETQ. V gave up 2 bases and J gave up 6 bases; unmatched junction bases: 8. Study results and caveats: Sequencing depth across donors, presence/absence analyses assumed, was roughly uniform.

With 60 Vbeta and 13 Jbeta primers, the PCR was carried out. Sequencing used immunoSEQ multiplex PCR; TCRdb keeps in-frame clones, though not all of them. The repertoire consists of about 160,000 clones, with 65% to 85% occurring once and the leading ten covering approximately 6.7%. Sample: PBMCs. This TCR was recovered from a male donor in good health and CMV-seropositive. The J gene is TRBJ2-4, the V gene TRBV5-1; TRBD2 matches at 7 bases. As DNA, the CDR3 is TGCGCCAGCAGCTTCGATTGGGGGAGGGGAAACATTCAGTACTTC. Amino acids: CASSFDWGRGNIQYF.